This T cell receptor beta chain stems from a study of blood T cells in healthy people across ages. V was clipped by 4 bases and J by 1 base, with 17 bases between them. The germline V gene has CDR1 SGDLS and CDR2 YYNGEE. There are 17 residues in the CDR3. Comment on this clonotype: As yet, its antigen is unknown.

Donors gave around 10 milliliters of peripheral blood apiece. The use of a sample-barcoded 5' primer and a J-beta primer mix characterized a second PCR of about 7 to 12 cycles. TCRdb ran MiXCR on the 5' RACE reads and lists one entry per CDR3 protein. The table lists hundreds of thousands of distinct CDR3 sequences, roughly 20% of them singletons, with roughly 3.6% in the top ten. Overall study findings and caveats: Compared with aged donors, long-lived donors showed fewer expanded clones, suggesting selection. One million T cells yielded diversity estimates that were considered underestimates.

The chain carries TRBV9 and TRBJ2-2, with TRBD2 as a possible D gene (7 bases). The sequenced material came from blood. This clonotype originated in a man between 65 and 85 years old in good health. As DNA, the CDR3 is TGTGCCAGCAGCCCGCTTGGGGGGGCTCTGAACACCGGGGAGCTGTTTTTT. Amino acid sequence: CASSPLGGALNTGELFF.